This TCR beta chain originates from a study of naive and memory T cell subsets. General study results and limits: Diversity fell and Gini index rose from naive through CM, EM, EMRA. A few larger clonotypes appeared in naive repertoires, especially CD8, possibly memory cells re-expressing CD45RA.

Concerning this clonotype: Its antigen is as yet unknown.

The CDR3 consists of 14 residues. The J segment lost 6 bases and the V segment lost 3 bases, leaving 8 bases of the junction unmatched. From germline, CDR1 is LNHNV and CDR2 YYDKDF (reference sequence). Two oligonucleotides, mixed equimolar, formed the beta constant-region primer covering TRBC1 and TRBC2. Ligated cDNA was amplified by four rounds of PCR with nested alpha and beta constant-region primers and SP2. TCRdb re-called the UMI-ligation and nested PCR reads through MiXCR, storing one row per CDR3 protein. The table shows roughly 100,000 distinct CDR3 sequences, with about 14% occurring only once.

Input material: naive CD8+ T cells from blood. This chain connects TRBV15 to TRBJ2-7, with 7 bases identical to TRBD1. This clonotype was obtained from a human donor in good health. The chain's CDR3 is CATSSQGERGEQYF. DNA for the CDR3: TGTGCCACCAGCAGTCAGGGGGAACGCGGCGAGCAGTACTTC.